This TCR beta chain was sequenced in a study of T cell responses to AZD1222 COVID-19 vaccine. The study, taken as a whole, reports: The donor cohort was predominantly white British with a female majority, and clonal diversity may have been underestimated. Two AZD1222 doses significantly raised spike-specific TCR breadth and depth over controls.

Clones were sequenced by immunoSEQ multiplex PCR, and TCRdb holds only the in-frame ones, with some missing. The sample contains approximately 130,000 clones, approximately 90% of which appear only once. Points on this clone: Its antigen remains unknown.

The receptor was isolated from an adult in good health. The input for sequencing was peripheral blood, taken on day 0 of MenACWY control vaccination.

The CDR3 sequence is CASSVVSGRTGELFF. The CDR3 DNA is TGTGCCAGCAGCGTAGTTAGCGGGAGAACCGGGGAGCTGTTTTTT. The gene calls are TRBV9 and TRBJ2-2, with 9 bases fitting TRBD2. The CDR3 length is 15 residues. V was pared by 0 bases and J by 5 bases, with 2 bases of the junction left unmatched. CDR1 is SGDLS and CDR2 is YYNGEE in the germline V gene.